The clone carrying this TCR beta chain was seen only once. The data originate from a study of ipilimumab plus nivolumab after autologous stem cell transplantation. Study background: A median of roughly 8 nivolumab and four to six ipilimumab doses were given.

Patients got ipilimumab 1 mg/kg beginning 14 to 28 days post-transplant. The ends were cut back, 6 bases at V and 5 bases at J, with 16 bases in the middle. The CDR3 has 14 amino acids. Looked up from germline, CDR1 is SSHAT and CDR2 is FNYEAQ (reference sequence). Sequencing was performed with immunoSEQ multiplex PCR; in TCRdb, only in-frame clones are kept and a portion is missing. The sample records fewer than 95,000 clones, 83% being singletons. The clonotype originates from a male donor with diffuse large B-cell lymphoma. The source material was PBMCs, sampled in a trial of ipilimumab plus nivolumab as post-transplant consolidation. This chain connects TRBV7-7 to TRBJ2-5; D could derive from TRBD1 or TRBD2 (5 bases each). CDR3 in DNA: TGTGCCAGCAGTAGAATGGGACGGAGGGAGACCCAGTACTTC. Translation: CASSRMGRRETQYF.